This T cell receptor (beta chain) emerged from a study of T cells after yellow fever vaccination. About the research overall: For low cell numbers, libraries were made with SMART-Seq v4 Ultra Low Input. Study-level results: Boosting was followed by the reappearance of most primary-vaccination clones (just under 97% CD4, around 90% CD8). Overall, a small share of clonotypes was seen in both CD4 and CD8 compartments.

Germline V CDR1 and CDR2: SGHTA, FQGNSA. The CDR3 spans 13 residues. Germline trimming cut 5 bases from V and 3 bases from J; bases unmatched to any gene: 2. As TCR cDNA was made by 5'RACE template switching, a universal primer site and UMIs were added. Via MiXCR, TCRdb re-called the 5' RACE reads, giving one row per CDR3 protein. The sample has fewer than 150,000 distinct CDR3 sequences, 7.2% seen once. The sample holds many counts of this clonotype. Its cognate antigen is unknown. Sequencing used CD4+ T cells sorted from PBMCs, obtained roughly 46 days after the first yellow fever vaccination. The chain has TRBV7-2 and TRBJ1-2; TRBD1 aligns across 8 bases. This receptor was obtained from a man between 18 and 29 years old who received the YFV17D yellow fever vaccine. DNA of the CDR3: TGTGCCAGCAGCCGACAGGGGCACTATGGCTACACCTTC. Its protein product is CASSRQGHYGYTF.